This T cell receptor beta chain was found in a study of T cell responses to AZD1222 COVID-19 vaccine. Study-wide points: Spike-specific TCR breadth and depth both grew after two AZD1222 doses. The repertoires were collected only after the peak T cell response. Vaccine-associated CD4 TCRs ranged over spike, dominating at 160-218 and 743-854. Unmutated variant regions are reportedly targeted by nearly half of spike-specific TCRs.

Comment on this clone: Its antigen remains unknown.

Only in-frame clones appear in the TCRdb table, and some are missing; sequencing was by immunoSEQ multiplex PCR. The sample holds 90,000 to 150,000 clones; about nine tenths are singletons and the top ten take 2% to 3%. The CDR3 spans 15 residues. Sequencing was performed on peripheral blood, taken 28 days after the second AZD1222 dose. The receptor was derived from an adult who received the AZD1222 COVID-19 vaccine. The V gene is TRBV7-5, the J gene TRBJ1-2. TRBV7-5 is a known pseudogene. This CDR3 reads CVRSLRSRCNYGYTF. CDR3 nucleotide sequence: TGTGTCAGAAGCTTGAGATCCAGATGTAACTATGGCTACACCTTC.